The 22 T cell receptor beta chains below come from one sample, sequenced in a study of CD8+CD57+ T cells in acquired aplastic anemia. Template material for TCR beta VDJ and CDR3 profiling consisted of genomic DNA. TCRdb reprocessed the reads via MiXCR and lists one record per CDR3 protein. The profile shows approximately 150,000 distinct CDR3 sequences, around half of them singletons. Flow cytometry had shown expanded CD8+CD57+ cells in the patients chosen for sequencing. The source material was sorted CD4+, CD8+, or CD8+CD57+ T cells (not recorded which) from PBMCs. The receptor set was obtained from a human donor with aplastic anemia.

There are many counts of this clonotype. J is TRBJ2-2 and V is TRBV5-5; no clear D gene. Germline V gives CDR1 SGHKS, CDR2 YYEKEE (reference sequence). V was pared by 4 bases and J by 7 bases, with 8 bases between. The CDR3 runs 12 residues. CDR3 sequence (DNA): TGTGCCAGCAGCACTCGCGTCGGGGAGCTGTTTTTT. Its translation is CASSTRVGELFF.

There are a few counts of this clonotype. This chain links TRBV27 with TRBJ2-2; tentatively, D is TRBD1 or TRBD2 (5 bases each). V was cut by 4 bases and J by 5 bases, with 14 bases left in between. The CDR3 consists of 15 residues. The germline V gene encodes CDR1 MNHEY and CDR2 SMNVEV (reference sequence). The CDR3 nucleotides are TGTGCCAGCAGTTCCCGTAGATGGGGGACCGGGGAGCTGTTTTTT. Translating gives CASSSRRWGTGELFF.

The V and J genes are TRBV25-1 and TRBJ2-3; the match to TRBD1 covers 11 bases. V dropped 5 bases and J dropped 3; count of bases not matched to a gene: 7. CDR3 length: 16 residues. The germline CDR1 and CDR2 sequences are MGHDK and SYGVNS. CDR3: CASSTPGQGATDTQYF. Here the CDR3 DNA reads TGTGCCAGCAGTACGCCCGGACAGGGGGCTACAGATACGCAGTATTTT.

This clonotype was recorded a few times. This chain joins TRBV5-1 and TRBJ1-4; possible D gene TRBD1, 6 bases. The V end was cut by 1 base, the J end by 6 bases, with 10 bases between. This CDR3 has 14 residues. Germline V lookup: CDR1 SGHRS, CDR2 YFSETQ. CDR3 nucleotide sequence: TGCGCCAGCAGCTTGCGAGGGGGGCATGAAAAACTGTTTTTT. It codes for CASSLRGGHEKLFF. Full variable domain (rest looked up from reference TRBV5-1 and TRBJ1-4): KAGVTQTPRYLIKTRGQQVTLSCSPISGHRSVSWYQQTPGQGLQFLFEYFSETQRNKGNFPGRFSGRQFSNSRSEMNVSTLELGDSALYLCASSLRGGHEKLFFGSGTQLSVL.

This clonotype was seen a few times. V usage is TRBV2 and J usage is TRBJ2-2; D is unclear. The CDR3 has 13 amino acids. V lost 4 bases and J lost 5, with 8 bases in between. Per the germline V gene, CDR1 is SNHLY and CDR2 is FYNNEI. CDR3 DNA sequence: TGTGCCAGCAGTGGTCTAGGGACCGGGGAGCTGTTTTTT. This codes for CASSGLGTGELFF.

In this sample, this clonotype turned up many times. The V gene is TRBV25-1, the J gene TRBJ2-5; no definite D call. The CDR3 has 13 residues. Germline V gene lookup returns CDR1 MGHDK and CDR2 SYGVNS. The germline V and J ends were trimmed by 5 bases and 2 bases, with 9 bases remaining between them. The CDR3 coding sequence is TGTGCCAGCAGTAAAGTAGGTCAAGAGACCCAGTACTTC. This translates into CASSKVGQETQYF.

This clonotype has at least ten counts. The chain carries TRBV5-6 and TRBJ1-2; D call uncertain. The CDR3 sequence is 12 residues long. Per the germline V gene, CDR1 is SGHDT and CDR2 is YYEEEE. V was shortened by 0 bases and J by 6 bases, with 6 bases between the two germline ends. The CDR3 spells CASSLATDGYTF. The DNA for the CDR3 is TGTGCCAGCAGCTTGGCTACAGATGGCTACACCTTC. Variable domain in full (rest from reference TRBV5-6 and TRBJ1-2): DAGVTQSPTHLIKTRGQQVTLRCSPKSGHDTVSWYQQALGQGPQFIFQYYEEEERQRGNFPDRFSGHQFPNYSSELNVNALLLGDSALYLCASSLATDGYTFGSGTRLTVV.

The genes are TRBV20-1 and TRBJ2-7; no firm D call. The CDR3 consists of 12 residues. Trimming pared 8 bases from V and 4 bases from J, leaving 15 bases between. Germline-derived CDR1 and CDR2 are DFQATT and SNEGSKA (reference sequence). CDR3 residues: CSFSGAGYEQYF. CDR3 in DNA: TGCAGTTTTTCGGGTGCTGGGTACGAGCAGTACTTC.

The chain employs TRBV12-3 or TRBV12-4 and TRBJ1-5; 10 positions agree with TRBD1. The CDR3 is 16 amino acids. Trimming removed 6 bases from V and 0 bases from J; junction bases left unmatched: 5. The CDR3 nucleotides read TGTGCCAGCAGAACCGGGACAGGGGTTAGCAATCAGCCCCAGCATTTT. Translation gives CASRTGTGVSNQPQHF.

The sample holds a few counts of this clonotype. CDR3 in amino acids: CASSIFAGNYNEQFF. For the CDR3, the DNA is TGTGCCAGTAGTATTTTTGCGGGGAACTACAATGAGCAGTTCTTC. The rearrangement links TRBV19 to TRBJ2-1, with a tentative D call TRBD2 (6 bases). Trimming took 3 bases from V and 3 from J, leaving 12 bases between them. CDR1 and CDR2 (germline): LNHDA, SQIVND (reference sequence). This CDR3 region has 15 residues.

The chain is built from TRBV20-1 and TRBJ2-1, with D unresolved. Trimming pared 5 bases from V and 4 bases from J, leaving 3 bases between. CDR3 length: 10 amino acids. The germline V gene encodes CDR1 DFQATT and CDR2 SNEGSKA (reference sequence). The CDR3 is CSAEYNEQFF. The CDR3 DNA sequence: TGCAGTGCTGAGTACAATGAGCAGTTCTTC.

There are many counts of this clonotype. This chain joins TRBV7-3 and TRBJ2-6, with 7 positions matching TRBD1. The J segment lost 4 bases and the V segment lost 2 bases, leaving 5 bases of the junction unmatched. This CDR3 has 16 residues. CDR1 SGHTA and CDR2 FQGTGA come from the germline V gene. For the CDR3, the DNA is TGTGCCAGCAGCTTAGAGGGACAGAGAGGGGCCAACGTCCTGACTTTC. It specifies CASSLEGQRGANVLTF.

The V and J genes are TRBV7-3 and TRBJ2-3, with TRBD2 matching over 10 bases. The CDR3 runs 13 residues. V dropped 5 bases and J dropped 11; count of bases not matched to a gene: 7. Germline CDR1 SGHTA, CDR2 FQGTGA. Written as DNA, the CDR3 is TGTGCCAGCAGCCCCGAGCGGGAGGGCCGGCAGTATTTT. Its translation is CASSPEREGRQYF.

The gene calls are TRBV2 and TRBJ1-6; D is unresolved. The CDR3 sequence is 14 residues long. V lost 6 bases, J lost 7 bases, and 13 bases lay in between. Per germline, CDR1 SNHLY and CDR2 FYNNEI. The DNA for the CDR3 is TGTGCCAGCAGCAACCGGGATTTAAATTCACCCCTCCACTTT. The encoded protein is CASSNRDLNSPLHF.

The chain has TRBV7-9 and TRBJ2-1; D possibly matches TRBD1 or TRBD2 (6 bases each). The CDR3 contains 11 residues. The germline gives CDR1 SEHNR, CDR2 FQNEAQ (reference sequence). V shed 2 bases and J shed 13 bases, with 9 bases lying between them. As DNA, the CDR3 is TGTGCCAGCAGCTTAACAGGGACTCAGTTCTTC. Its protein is CASSLTGTQFF.

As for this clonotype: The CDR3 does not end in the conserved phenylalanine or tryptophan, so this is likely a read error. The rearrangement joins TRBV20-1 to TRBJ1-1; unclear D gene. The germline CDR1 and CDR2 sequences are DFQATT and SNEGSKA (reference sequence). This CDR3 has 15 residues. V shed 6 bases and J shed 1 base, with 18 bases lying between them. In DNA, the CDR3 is TGCAGTGCCGCGCTTCTGGGTCTTGAGAACACTGAAGCTTTCGTT. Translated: CSAALLGLENTEAFV.

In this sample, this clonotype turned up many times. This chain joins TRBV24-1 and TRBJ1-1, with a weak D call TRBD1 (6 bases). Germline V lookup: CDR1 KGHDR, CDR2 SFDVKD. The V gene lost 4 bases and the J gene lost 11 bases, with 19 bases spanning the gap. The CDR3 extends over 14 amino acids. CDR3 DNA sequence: TGTGCCACCAGTGACTCAGTCGGGACAACGGGGGCTTTCTTT. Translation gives CATSDSVGTTGAFF.

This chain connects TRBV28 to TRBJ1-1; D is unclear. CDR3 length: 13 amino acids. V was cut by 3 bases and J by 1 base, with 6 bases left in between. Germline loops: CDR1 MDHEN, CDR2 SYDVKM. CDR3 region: CASSLPANTEAFF. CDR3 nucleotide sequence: TGTGCCAGCAGTTTGCCAGCGAACACTGAAGCTTTCTTT.

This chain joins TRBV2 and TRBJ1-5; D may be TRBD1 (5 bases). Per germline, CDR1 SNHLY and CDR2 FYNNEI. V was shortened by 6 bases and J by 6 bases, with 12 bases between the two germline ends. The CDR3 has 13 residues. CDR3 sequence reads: CASSQGRGQPQHF. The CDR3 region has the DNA TGTGCCAGCAGCCAGGGACGAGGTCAGCCCCAGCATTTT.

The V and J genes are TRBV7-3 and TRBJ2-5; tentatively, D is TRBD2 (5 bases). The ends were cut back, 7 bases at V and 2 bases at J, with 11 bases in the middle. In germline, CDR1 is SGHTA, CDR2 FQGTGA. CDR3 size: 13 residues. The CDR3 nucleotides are TGTGCCAGCACCGACCGAGGGCAAGAGACCCAGTACTTC. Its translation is CASTDRGQETQYF. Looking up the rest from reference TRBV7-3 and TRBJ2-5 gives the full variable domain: GAGVSQTPSNKVTEKGKYVELRCDPISGHTALYWYRQSLGQGPEFLIYFQGTGAADDSGLPNDRFFAVRPEGSVSTLKIQRTERGDSAVYLCASTDRGQETQYFGPGTRLLVL.

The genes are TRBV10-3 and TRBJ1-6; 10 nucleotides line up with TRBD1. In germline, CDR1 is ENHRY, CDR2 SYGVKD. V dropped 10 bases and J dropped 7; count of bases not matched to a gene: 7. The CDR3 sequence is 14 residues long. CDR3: CATRGDRGNSPLHF. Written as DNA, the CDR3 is TGTGCCACGCGGGGGGACAGGGGAAATTCACCCCTCCACTTT.

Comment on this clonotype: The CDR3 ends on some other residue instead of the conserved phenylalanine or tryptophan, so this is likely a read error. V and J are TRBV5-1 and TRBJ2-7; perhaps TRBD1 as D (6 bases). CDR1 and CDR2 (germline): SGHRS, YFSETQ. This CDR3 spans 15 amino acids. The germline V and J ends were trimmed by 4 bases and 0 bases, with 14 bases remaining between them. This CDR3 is CASSRTPGHSYEQYC. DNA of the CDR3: TGCGCCAGCAGCAGGACACCGGGACACTCCTACGAGCAGTACTGT.